A single sample is the source of the 5 T cell receptor beta chains below, sequenced in a study of CXCR3-negative and CXCR3-positive naive CD8 T cells. Carrying UMI labels, the TRB cDNA libraries were prepared through 5' RACE. Reanalyzing the 5' RACE reads, TCRdb keeps one entry per CDR3 protein, without DNA. The sample table includes around 92,000 distinct CDR3 sequences. The sample was naive CXCR3- CD8+ T cells from blood. The sample's subset: CD45RO-CCR7+CD27+CD95- naive CD8+ T cells lacking CXCR3 (TNR3-). The receptors were sampled from a human donor in good health. Some clones in this sample may be carry-over from other donors' samples.

The chain employs TRBV29-1 and TRBJ2-1; TCRdb returns TRBD1, unconfirmable since there is no DNA. Germline lookup yields CDR1 SQVTM and CDR2 ANQGSEA. The CDR3 runs 14 residues. Here the CDR3 reads CSVASPGVKDEQFF.

The J gene is TRBJ2-1, the V gene TRBV7-2; TCRdb picks TRBD1, but there is no DNA to check that call. CDR3 length: 16 residues. The germline V gene encodes CDR1 SGHTA and CDR2 FQGNSA. The CDR3 reads CASSPHGGLGYNEQFF.

This chain uses TRBV14 with TRBJ2-3. The CDR3 contains 16 residues. Per germline, CDR1 SGHDN and CDR2 FVKESK. The CDR3 is CASSQDGSGGTDTQYF.

The genes are TRBV21-1 and TRBJ1-1; TCRdb's D call of TRBD1 is untestable without DNA. TRBV21-1 is an annotated pseudogene. The CDR3 runs 16 residues. CDR3 region: CASSKGQGILNTEAFF.

The chain couples TRBV4-3 to TRBJ1-1; TCRdb returns TRBD1, unconfirmable since there is no DNA. This CDR3 contains 16 residues. The germline V gene has CDR1 LGHNA and CDR2 YSLEER. Here the CDR3 reads CASSQEGQGAVTEAFF.